This is a list of T cell receptor beta chains from one sample in a study of T cells in Graves' hyperthyroidism and ophthalmopathy. One entry per CDR3 protein, called by TCRdb with MiXCR from the multiplex PCR reads. The sample has 300,000 to 400,000 distinct CDR3 sequences, over 15% seen once; the top ten hold approximately 49%. Sequenced sample: blood. These TCRs come from a woman in her 50s with Graves' hyperthyroidism. The CDR3 runs from the conserved cysteine through the conserved F or W. The order of the fields is D gene, J gene, clone size, V gene, CDR3 DNA, CDR3 protein. The D gene is left open where the match is weak. Some rows have no size entry. The others give once, few or many, or a class for an expanded clone.

>NA|TRBJ2-2|NA|TRBV5-1
TGCGCCAGCGGAGACACGGGACGCGCGAACACCGGGGAGCTGTTTTTT
CASGDTGRANTGELFF
>NA|TRBJ1-1|NA|TRBV27
TGTGCCAGCAGTTCCTTAGCGGAGAACACTGAAGCTTTCTTT
CASSSLAENTEAFF
>TRBD2|TRBJ2-3|many|TRBV20-1
TGCAGTGCCGAGGCGGGAGGTTTCACAGATACGCAGTATTTT
CSAEAGGFTDTQYF
>NA|TRBJ2-3|few|TRBV5-6
TGTGCCAGTATACGACGGTTCACAGATACGCAGTATTTT
CASIRRFTDTQYF
>TRBD1|TRBJ1-1|NA|TRBV5-1
TGCGCCAGCAGCACTGGGACAGCGGGGTACACTGAAGCTTTCTTT
CASSTGTAGYTEAFF
>TRBD2|TRBJ2-7|many|TRBV28
TGTGCCAGCATAGGGCTAGCGGGAACCTACGAGCAGTACTTC
CASIGLAGTYEQYF
>TRBD2|TRBJ2-1|many|TRBV6-5
TGTGCCAGCAGTTACTCGGGCGGGAGCTCCTACAATGAGCAGTTCTTC
CASSYSGGSSYNEQFF
>TRBD1|TRBJ1-1|NA|TRBV19
TGTGCCAGCAGCACCGACGGGGACAGGGGGGCGATCACTGAAACTTTCTTT
CASSTDGDRGAITETFF
>TRBD1|TRBJ2-5|NA|TRBV19
TGTGCCAGTAGGGGATTCGGACAGGGCGAAGTTCGCGAGACCCAGTACTTC
CASRGFGQGEVRETQYF
>NA|TRBJ2-3|NA|TRBV20-1
TGCAGTGCTACCCGGGACGCCGGCACAGATACGCAGTATTTT
CSATRDAGTDTQYF
>NA|TRBJ2-5|many|TRBV11-2
TGTGCCAGCAGCCCTAACCAAGAGACCCAGTACTTC
CASSPNQETQYF
>TRBD1|TRBJ1-2|NA|TRBV18
TGTGCCAGCTCACCACCGGGACAGATCAACTATGGCTACACCTTC
CASSPPGQINYGYTF
>TRBD2|TRBJ2-6|few|TRBV7-3
TGTGCCAGCAGCTTAAATGGCGGGAGAGTCACCGGGGCCAACGTCCTGACTTTC
CASSLNGGRVTGANVLTF
>NA|TRBJ2-5|many|TRBV20-1
TGCAGTGCTAGAGATGGCTACAAAGAGACCCAGTACTTC
CSARDGYKETQYF
>TRBD2|TRBJ2-3|few|TRBV5-1
TGCGCCAGCAGCCACCCGTGGCGGCTAGCGGGGGGAGACACAGATACGCAGTATTTT
CASSHPWRLAGGDTDTQYF